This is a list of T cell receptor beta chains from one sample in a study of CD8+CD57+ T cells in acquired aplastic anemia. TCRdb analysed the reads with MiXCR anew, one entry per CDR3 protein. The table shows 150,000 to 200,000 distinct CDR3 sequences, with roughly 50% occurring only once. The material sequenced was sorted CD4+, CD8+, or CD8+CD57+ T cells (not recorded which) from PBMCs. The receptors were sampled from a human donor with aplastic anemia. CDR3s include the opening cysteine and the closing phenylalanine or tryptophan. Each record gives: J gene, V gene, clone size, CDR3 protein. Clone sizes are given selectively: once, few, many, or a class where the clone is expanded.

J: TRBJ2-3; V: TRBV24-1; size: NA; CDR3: CATSLTDTQYF
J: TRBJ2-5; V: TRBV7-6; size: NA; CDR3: CASAPTRPTETQYF
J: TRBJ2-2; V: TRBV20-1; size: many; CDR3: CSARDSGRNTGELFF
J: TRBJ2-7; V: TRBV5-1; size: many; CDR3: CASSLQGGYGSYEQYF
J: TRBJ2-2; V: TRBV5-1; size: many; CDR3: CASSPTGFGTGELFF
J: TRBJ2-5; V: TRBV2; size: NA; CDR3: CASTSGEEETQYF
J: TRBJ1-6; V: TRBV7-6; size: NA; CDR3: CASSLSLGPSPLHF
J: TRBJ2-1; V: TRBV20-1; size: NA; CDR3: CSARGLAGGPYNEQFF
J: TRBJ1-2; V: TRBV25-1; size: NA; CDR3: CASSEHGDRGHYGYTF
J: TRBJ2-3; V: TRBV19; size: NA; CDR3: CASMGLAGSDTQYF
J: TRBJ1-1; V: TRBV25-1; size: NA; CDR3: CASKGVAPLRAFF
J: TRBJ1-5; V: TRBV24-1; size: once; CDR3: CATSDFRREGGNQPQHF
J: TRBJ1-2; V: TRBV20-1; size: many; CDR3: CSARGGTKPDGYTF
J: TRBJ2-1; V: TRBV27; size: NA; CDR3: CASGPSVVGGGNEQFF
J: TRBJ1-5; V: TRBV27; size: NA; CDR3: CASRGQGAQPQHF
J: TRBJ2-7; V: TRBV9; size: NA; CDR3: CASSVGTGLYEQYF
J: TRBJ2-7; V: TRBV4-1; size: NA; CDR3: CASSQGTGPYEQYF